These 24 T cell receptor beta chains share one sample of origin, sequenced in a study of T cell repertoires in cytomegalovirus infection. MiXCR, run by TCRdb on the reads, gives a single entry per CDR3 protein. The profile shows 300,000 to 400,000 distinct CDR3 sequences, roughly 20% of them singletons. The sample consisted of PBMCs. All receptors come from a human donor in good health (CMV status not recorded). Some clones in this sample may be carry-over from other donors' samples.

This rearrangement joins TRBV5-1 to TRBJ2-7; maybe TRBD1 (6 bases). The length of the CDR3 is 14 residues. CDR1 and CDR2 from the germline V gene are SGHRS and YFSETQ. V shed 0 bases and J shed 3 bases, with 10 bases lying between them. The CDR3, as DNA: TGCGCCAGCAGCTTGGTACAGGGAAACTACGAGCAGTACTTC. It encodes CASSLVQGNYEQYF.

V usage is TRBV7-8 and J usage is TRBJ1-1; D unclear. Germline values: CDR1 SGHVS, CDR2 FQNEAQ. Trimming shortened V by 0 bases and J by 11 bases, and 7 bases separated the two germline ends. CDR3 length equals 11 residues. CDR3 protein: CASSLASLAFF. CDR3 coding DNA: TGTGCCAGCAGCTTAGCGAGCCTGGCTTTCTTT.

This clonotype was seen repeatedly, ten times or more. The genes are TRBV6-1 and TRBJ2-3; 7 nucleotides align to TRBD1. The V and J ends lost 6 bases and 2 bases, in that order; junction bases with no gene match: 8. Germline values: CDR1 MNHNS, CDR2 SASEGT. The CDR3 contains 15 residues. The CDR3 loop is CASRLDRPITDTQYF. CDR3 DNA sequence: TGTGCCAGCAGACTGGACAGGCCTATCACAGATACGCAGTATTTT.

The table lists this clonotype with a few counts. The genes are TRBV20-1 and TRBJ2-5; possible D gene TRBD2, 5 bases. This CDR3 is 13 amino acids long. Germline V gene lookup returns CDR1 DFQATT and CDR2 SNEGSKA (reference sequence). Trimming took 6 bases from V and 5 from J, leaving 16 bases between them. CDR3 protein: CSAGLARGETQYF. The DNA of the CDR3 is TGCAGTGCCGGACTCGCACGAGGGGAGACCCAGTACTTC.

The rearrangement links TRBV12-3 or TRBV12-4 to TRBJ2-3; a possible D gene is TRBD2 (6 bases). The CDR3 runs to 15 residues. V was clipped by 3 bases and J by 5 bases, with 15 bases between them. CDR3 residues: CASSFLPGGGDTQYF. CDR3 DNA sequence: TGTGCCAGCAGTTTCTTGCCCGGGGGTGGAGATACGCAGTATTTT.

The chain has TRBV6-6 and TRBJ2-7; TRBD1 is a possible D gene (6 bases). The germline V gene encodes CDR1 MNHNY and CDR2 SVGAGI (reference sequence). CDR3 length equals 15 residues. With 0 bases removed from V and 2 bases from J, the gap between germline ends came to 11 bases. CDR3 amino acids: CASSYSTTGTYEQYF. CDR3 coding DNA: TGTGCCAGCAGTTACTCGACAACAGGGACCTACGAGCAGTACTTC.

There are a few counts of this clonotype. The rearrangement uses TRBV10-3 and TRBJ2-3; 9 nucleotides line up with TRBD2. The V and J ends lost 6 bases and 1 base, in that order; junction bases with no gene match: 8. The CDR3 is 16 amino acids. Germline V gene data show CDR1 as ENHRY and CDR2 as SYGVKD. In nucleotides, the CDR3 is TGTGCCATCAGGGCCGTTAGCGGGAGTGGCACAGATACGCAGTATTTT. It is translated as CAIRAVSGSGTDTQYF.

The table lists this clonotype with a few counts. This chain joins TRBV5-5 and TRBJ1-5; no firm D call. The germline CDR1 and CDR2 sequences are SGHKS and YYEKEE (reference sequence). V lost 2 bases, J lost 9 bases, and 12 bases lay in between. CDR3 length equals 13 residues. The CDR3 sequence: CASSLDLGRPQHF. Written as DNA, the CDR3 is TGTGCCAGCAGCTTAGATCTCGGAAGGCCCCAGCATTTT.

This clonotype was recorded once. The gene calls are TRBV7-6 and TRBJ2-3; TRBD2 matches at 14 bases. CDR3 length equals 19 residues. V lost 4 bases and J lost 8; bases outside the gene matches: 17. Per germline, CDR1 SGHVS and CDR2 FNYEAQ. CDR3 amino acids: CASSSSQGTSGRPPGTQYF. The CDR3 DNA follows: TGTGCCAGCAGCTCCTCGCAGGGGACTAGCGGGAGACCCCCAGGTACGCAGTATTTT.

The CDR3 coding sequence is TGTGCCAGCAGCCAAGTTCCTTTAGGAGGGCAGCCGGGGAATGAGCAGTTCTTC. The encoded protein is CASSQVPLGGQPGNEQFF. This chain links TRBV3-1 with TRBJ2-1; tentative D call: TRBD2 (6 bases). V was trimmed by 1 base and J by 7 bases, leaving 23 bases between them. This CDR3 is 18 amino acids long. CDR1 LGHDT and CDR2 YNNKEL come from the germline V gene (reference sequence).

There are many counts of this clonotype. The chain uses TRBV7-2 and TRBJ2-7; 14 bases agree with TRBD2. The junction had 13 bases not matched to a gene; V was cut back by 6 bases and J by 0 bases. The CDR3 is 19 amino acids. Germline values: CDR1 SGHTA, CDR2 FQGNSA. The CDR3 DNA reads TGTGCCAGCAGTTCGTTGGGACTAGCGGGAGTCGGTGGCTCCTACGAGCAGTACTTC. Protein: CASSSLGLAGVGGSYEQYF.

This clonotype appeared a few times. This chain joins TRBV7-6 and TRBJ2-1; D is ambiguous. Germline CDR1 is SGHVS and CDR2 is FNYEAQ. V gave up 7 bases and J gave up 2 bases, with 6 bases separating them. The CDR3 sequence is 12 residues long. The CDR3 spells CASTNPYNEQFF. Here the CDR3 DNA reads TGTGCCAGCACCAATCCCTACAATGAGCAGTTCTTC.

The V gene is TRBV7-9, the J gene TRBJ2-1; 8 bases agree with TRBD1. Germline CDR1 and CDR2: SEHNR and FQNEAQ (reference sequence). CDR3 length equals 15 residues. The V and J ends lost 1 base and 4 bases, in that order; junction bases with no gene match: 3. CDR3 region: CASSLGTGIYNEQFF. The CDR3 DNA reads TGTGCCAGCAGCTTAGGGACAGGGATTTACAATGAGCAGTTCTTC.

This clonotype occurred many times. The CDR3 region is CASSGGGETQYF. In nucleotides, the CDR3 is TGTGCCAGCTCCGGCGGGGGGGAGACCCAGTACTTC. The chain links TRBV7-8 to TRBJ2-5; 8 bases fit TRBD2. CDR3 length equals 12 residues. Germline CDR1 is SGHVS and CDR2 is FQNEAQ. V was clipped by 8 bases and J by 5 bases; unmatched bases: 4.

This clonotype was seen only once. CDR3 residues: CASSRGGYNYGYTF. Written as DNA, the CDR3 is TGTGCCAGCAGCCGAGGGGGTTATAACTATGGCTACACCTTC. The J gene is TRBJ1-2, the V gene TRBV14; D perhaps matches TRBD1 (6 bases). CDR3 length: 14 residues. The germline CDR1 and CDR2 sequences are SGHDN and FVKESK. Trimming removed 4 bases from V and 1 base from J, with 10 bases in between.

This clonotype was seen many times. The J gene is TRBJ2-7, the V gene TRBV7-2, with 7 bases lining up with TRBD1. Germline CDR1 reads SGHTA; CDR2 reads FQGNSA. V lost 5 bases to trimming and J lost 0 bases; unmatched junction nucleotides: 4. This CDR3 has 14 amino acids. The CDR3 loop is CASSRDRTSYEQYF. Here the CDR3 DNA reads TGTGCCAGCAGCCGGGACAGAACCTCCTACGAGCAGTACTTC. The complete variable domain, with remaining parts taken from reference TRBV7-2 and TRBJ2-7, reads GAGVSQSPSNKVTEKGKDVELRCDPISGHTALYWYRQSLGQGLEFLIYFQGNSAPDKSGLPSDRFSAERTGGSVSTLTIQRTQQEDSAVYLCASSRDRTSYEQYFGPGTRLTVT.

This clonotype has at least ten counts. The rearrangement links TRBV7-2 to TRBJ1-2, with 7 bases matching TRBD1. The CDR3 runs 16 residues. Per germline, CDR1 SGHTA and CDR2 FQGNSA. With V trimmed by 5 bases and J by 0 bases, 9 bases remained unmatched. DNA of the CDR3: TGTGCCAGCAGCGTCAGGGACAGCGAAGCTAACTATGGCTACACCTTC. Residues: CASSVRDSEANYGYTF.

There are many counts of this clonotype. J is TRBJ2-5 and V is TRBV7-2; no definite D call. V was shortened by 5 bases and J by 0 bases, with 10 bases between the two germline ends. The CDR3 has 14 amino acids. Germline-derived CDR1 and CDR2 are SGHTA and FQGNSA. The CDR3 loop is CASSLLRDQETQYF. CDR3 bases: TGTGCCAGCAGCCTCTTAAGGGACCAAGAGACCCAGTACTTC.

The V gene is TRBV11-2, the J gene TRBJ2-5, with a tentative D call TRBD2 (6 bases). The ends were cut back, 2 bases at V and 4 bases at J, with 14 bases in the middle. The germline V gene encodes CDR1 SGHAT and CDR2 FQNNGV. The CDR3 has 15 amino acids. The CDR3 is CASSLKGGFLETQYF. CDR3 DNA: TGTGCCAGCAGCTTAAAGGGAGGTTTTCTAGAGACCCAGTACTTC.

The genes are TRBV20-1 and TRBJ1-1; D may be TRBD1 (6 bases). V lost 5 bases to trimming and J lost 10 bases, with 20 bases between them. CDR3 length: 13 amino acids. Germline V gene lookup returns CDR1 DFQATT and CDR2 SNEGSKA (reference sequence). CDR3 amino acids: CSAARPERDIAFF. The DNA of the CDR3 is TGCAGTGCTGCCCGGCCGGAGAGGGACATAGCTTTCTTT.

V and J are TRBV9 and TRBJ1-1, with D unresolved. V lost 0 bases and J lost 2, with 8 bases in between. Looked up from germline, CDR1 is SGDLS and CDR2 is YYNGEE. The CDR3 extends over 14 amino acids. The CDR3 nucleotides are TGTGCCAGCAGCGTAGGTGGCGATAACACTGAAGCTTTCTTT. The encoded protein is CASSVGGDNTEAFF.

Only a few counts were recorded for this clonotype. The chain combines TRBV18 with TRBJ2-1; tentative D call: TRBD2 (5 bases). The ends were cut back, 4 bases at V and 1 base at J, with 11 bases in the middle. This CDR3 comprises 15 residues. CDR1 is KGHSH, CDR2 LQKENI, per germline. The CDR3 protein is CASSLLSGSYNEQFF. CDR3 coding DNA: TGTGCCAGCTCACTCCTCAGCGGATCCTACAATGAGCAGTTCTTC.

The rearrangement joins TRBV30 to TRBJ1-1; 7 bases map to TRBD1. The germline gives CDR1 GTSNPN, CDR2 SVGIG (reference sequence). Trimming cost V 2 bases and J 7 bases; bases outside gene matches: 13. This CDR3 has 15 amino acids. CDR3 sequence (DNA): TGTGCCTGGAGTCCTCGCCTGTACAGGGGCGGTGAAGCTTTCTTT. Its protein is CAWSPRLYRGGEAFF.

This clonotype was seen repeatedly, ten times or more. This sequence joins TRBV6-6 and TRBJ1-2; D uncertain. The CDR3 extends over 16 amino acids. Trimming took off 0 bases at V and 0 bases at J, with 11 bases between the two ends. From germline, CDR1 is MNHNY and CDR2 SVGAGI (reference sequence). This CDR3 is CASSYSTPGSNYGYTF. The CDR3 region has the DNA TGTGCCAGCAGTTACTCGACCCCCGGATCTAACTATGGCTACACCTTC.